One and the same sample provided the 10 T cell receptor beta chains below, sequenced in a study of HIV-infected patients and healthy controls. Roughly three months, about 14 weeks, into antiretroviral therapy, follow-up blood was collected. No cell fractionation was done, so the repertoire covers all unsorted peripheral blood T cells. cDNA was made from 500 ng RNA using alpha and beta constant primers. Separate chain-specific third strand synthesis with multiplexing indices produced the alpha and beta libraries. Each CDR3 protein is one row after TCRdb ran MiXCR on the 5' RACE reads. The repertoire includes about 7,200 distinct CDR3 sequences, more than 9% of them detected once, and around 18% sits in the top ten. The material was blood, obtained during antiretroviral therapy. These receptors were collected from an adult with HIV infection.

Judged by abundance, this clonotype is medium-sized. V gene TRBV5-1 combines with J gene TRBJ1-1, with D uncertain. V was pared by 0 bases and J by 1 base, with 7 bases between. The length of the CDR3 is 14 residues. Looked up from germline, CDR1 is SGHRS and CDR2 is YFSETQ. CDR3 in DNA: TGCGCCAGCAGCTTGGACAGCGGGAACACTGAAGCTTTCTTT. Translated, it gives CASSLDSGNTEAFF.

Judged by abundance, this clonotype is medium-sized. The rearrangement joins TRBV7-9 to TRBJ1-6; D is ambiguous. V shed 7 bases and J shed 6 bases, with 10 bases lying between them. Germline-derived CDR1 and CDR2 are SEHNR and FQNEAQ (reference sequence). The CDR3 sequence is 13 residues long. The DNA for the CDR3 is TGTGCCAGCAAAGGGCAGCCTAATTCACCCCTCCACTTT. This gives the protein CASKGQPNSPLHF.

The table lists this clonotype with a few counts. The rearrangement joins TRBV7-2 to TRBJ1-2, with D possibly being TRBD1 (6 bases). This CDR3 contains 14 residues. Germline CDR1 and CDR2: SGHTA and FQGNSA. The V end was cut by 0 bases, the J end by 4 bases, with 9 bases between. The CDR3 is CASSLAGQIYGYTF. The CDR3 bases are TGTGCCAGCAGCTTAGCAGGACAGATCTATGGCTACACCTTC.

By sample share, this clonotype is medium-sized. Written as DNA, the CDR3 is TGTGCCACCAGCGTAGGGCAGGGGGTTACAGATACGCAGTATTTT. The encoded protein is CATSVGQGVTDTQYF. The genes are TRBV24-1 and TRBJ2-3, with 7 bases matching TRBD1. V dropped 7 bases and J dropped 3; count of bases not matched to a gene: 9. The CDR3 consists of 15 residues. Germline CDR1 reads KGHDR; CDR2 reads SFDVKD.

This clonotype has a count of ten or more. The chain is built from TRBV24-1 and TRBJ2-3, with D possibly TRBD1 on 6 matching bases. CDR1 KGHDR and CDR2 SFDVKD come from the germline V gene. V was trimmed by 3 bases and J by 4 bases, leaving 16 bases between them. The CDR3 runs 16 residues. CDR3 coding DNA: TGTGCCACCAGTGATCCCGACAGGATCGCCTCAGATACGCAGTATTTT. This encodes CATSDPDRIASDTQYF.

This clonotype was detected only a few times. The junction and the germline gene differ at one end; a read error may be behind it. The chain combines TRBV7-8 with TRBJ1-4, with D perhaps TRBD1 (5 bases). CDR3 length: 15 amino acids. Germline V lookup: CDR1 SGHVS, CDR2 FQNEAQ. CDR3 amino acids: CDSSLVGVGNSKLFF. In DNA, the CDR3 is TGTGACAGCAGCTTAGTGGGGGTTGGGAACTCGAAACTGTTTTTT.

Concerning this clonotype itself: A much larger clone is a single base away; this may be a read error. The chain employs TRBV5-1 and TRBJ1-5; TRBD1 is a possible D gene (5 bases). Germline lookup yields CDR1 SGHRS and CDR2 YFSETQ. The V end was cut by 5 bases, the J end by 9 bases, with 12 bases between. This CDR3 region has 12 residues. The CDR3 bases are TGCGCCAGCAGGGGGCCCCAATGGCCCCAGCATTTT. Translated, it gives CASRGPQWPQHF.

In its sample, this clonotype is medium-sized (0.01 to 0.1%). The CDR3 DNA follows: TGTGCCAGCAACCCGACAGTCACCGGGGAGCTGTTTTTT. It encodes CASNPTVTGELFF. V usage is TRBV12-3 or TRBV12-4 and J usage is TRBJ2-2; D might be TRBD1 (5 bases). Trimming took 7 bases from V and 4 from J, leaving 10 bases between them. The CDR3 length is 13 residues.

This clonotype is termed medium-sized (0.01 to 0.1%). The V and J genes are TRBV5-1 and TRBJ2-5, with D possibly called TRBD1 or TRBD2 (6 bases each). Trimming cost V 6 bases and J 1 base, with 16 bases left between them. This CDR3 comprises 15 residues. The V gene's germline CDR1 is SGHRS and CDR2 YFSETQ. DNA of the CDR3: TGCGCCAGCAAGCTACGGGGGCACCTCCAAGAGACCCAGTACTTC. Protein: CASKLRGHLQETQYF.

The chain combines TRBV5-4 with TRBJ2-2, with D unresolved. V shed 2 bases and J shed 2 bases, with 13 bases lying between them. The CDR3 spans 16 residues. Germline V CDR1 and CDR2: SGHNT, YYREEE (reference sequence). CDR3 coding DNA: TGTGCCAGCAGCTTCGCAAAAGGAGTTAACACCGGGGAGCTGTTTTTT. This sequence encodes CASSFAKGVNTGELFF.